The T cell receptor beta chain described here comes from a study of patients and donors after allogeneic stem cell transplantation. TCRdb re-analysed the RT-PCR reads in MiXCR, keeping a single row per CDR3 protein. The sample has roughly 26,000 distinct CDR3 sequences, roughly 8% seen once. Ten or more counts support this clonotype. The CDR3 covers 12 residues. CDR1 and CDR2 from the germline V gene are MDHEN and SYDVKM. V lost 3 bases, J lost 6 bases, and 5 bases lay in between. Material for sequencing was blood, either unsorted or a sorted T cell fraction (not recorded which). This receptor was obtained from a human donor who was either an allogeneic HSCT recipient or a stem cell or donor lymphocyte infusion donor (not recorded which). It is not recorded whose cells these are; they may come from a transplant donor. V usage is TRBV28 and J usage is TRBJ2-2; D call uncertain. In DNA, the CDR3 is TGTGCCAGCAGTTTTGGGCCCGGGGAGCTGTTTTTT. Its translation is CASSFGPGELFF.